Sequencing of this T cell receptor beta chain was carried out in a study of shared clonotypes between healthy human individuals. This CDR3 is 17 amino acids long. Unmatched junction bases numbered 12, after V lost 3 bases and J lost 4 bases. Germline V gene lookup returns CDR1 MGHRA and CDR2 YSYEKL. The naive CD8 fraction comprised CD45RO-negative cells positively selected for CCR7 and excluded terminally differentiated effector memory CD45RA+ cells. Free of recent acute infections or vaccinations, the donors were healthy HIV-negative adults. Here immunoSEQ multiplex PCR was the method, and the copy in TCRdb shows in-frame clones only, minus some. The sample lists roughly 1,800,000 clones; about 95% were seen once.

The sequencing sample was made of naive CD8+ T cells sorted from blood. This rearrangement joins TRBV4-1 to TRBJ2-3; 8 bases agree with TRBD1. This TCR came from a man between 18 and 35 years old in good health. The CDR3 spells CASSHLPGQEFSDTQYF. Written as DNA, the CDR3 is TGCGCCAGCAGCCATTTACCGGGACAGGAGTTTTCAGATACGCAGTATTTT.